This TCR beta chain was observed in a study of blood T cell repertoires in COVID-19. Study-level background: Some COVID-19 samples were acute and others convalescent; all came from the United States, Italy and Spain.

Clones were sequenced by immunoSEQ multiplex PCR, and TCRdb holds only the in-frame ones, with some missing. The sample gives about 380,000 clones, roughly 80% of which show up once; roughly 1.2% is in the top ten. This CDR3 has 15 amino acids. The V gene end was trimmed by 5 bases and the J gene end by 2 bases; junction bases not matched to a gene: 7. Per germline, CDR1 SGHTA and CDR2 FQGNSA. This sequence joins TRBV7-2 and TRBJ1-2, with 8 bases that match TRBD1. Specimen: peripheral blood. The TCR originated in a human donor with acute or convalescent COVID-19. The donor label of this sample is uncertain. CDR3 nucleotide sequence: TGTGCCAGCAGCCAATCTACAGGGGGGAACTATGGCTACACCTTC. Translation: CASSQSTGGNYGYTF.